The 18 T cell receptor beta chains below come from one sample, sequenced in a study of read filtering for tumor transcriptome and immune sequencing. From 300 to 450 ng of RNA, a library with molecular barcoded alpha/delta and beta/gamma adaptors was made. TCRdb ran MiXCR on the reads and lists one entry per CDR3 protein. The data hold 85,000 to 100,000 distinct CDR3 sequences, with roughly 21% observed a single time. The sample consisted of a population of CD138-negative cells sorted from bone marrow. Source of these receptors: a donor over 35 with multiple myeloma.

This clonotype was picked up a small number of times. The germline gene is not matched at one end of the junction; a read error may be the cause. V and J are TRBV7-2 and TRBJ2-7; 9 bases match TRBD1. Per germline, CDR1 SGHTA and CDR2 FQGNSA. This CDR3 region has 12 residues. DNA of the CDR3: TGTGCCAGCAGCTTACACGGGACAGGGACGTCCTTC. This translates into CASSLHGTGTSF.

In this sample, this clonotype turned up many times. This chain links TRBV3-1 with TRBJ2-7; 7 bases match TRBD2. The CDR3 runs 13 residues. Germline V CDR1 and CDR2: LGHDT, YNNKEL (reference sequence). The V and J ends lost 3 bases and 6 bases, in that order; junction bases with no gene match: 5. The CDR3 bases are TGTGCCAGCAGCCATGGGCCGGGGGGCGAGCAGTACTTC. It translates to CASSHGPGGEQYF.

This clonotype was recorded at least ten times. CDR3 amino acids: CASSQYGGATDTQYF. The CDR3 DNA is TGCGCCAGCAGCCAATATGGGGGGGCGACAGATACGCAGTATTTT. The rearrangement links TRBV4-1 to TRBJ2-3; D possibly corresponds to TRBD2 (7 bases). This CDR3 has 15 residues. Looked up from germline, CDR1 is MGHRA and CDR2 is YSYEKL. The V and J ends lost 2 bases and 3 bases respectively, with 12 bases between them.

Many counts were recorded for this clonotype. This rearrangement joins TRBV5-6 to TRBJ1-2; D call uncertain. V lost 1 base and J 4 bases, leaving 5 bases between the germline ends. The CDR3 extends over 12 amino acids. Germline V gene lookup returns CDR1 SGHDT and CDR2 YYEEEE. This CDR3 reads CASSLKGYGYTF. CDR3 DNA sequence: TGTGCCAGCAGCTTGAAGGGCTATGGCTACACCTTC.

This clonotype was detected many times. The chain carries TRBV18 and TRBJ2-7; 10 positions agree with TRBD1. Trimming took 8 bases from V and 3 from J; bases not matched to a gene: 16. Germline CDR1 and CDR2: KGHSH and LQKENI. The CDR3 length is 17 residues. CDR3 residues: CASSRKRVGQGSYEQYF. The CDR3, as DNA: TGTGCCAGCAGTCGAAAACGCGTGGGACAGGGGAGCTACGAGCAGTACTTC. Supplemented by reference TRBV18 and TRBJ2-7, the full variable domain reads NAGVMQNPRHLVRRRGQEARLRCSPMKGHSHVYWYRQLPEEGLKFMVYLQKENIIDESGMPKERFSAEFPKEGPSILRIQQVVRGDSAAYFCASSRKRVGQGSYEQYFGPGTRLTVT.

This clonotype has ten or more counts. The CDR3 loop is CASSSPPGGGVEQFF. Here the CDR3 DNA reads TGTGCCAGCAGCTCCCCCCCGGGGGGTGGGGTTGAGCAGTTCTTC. The chain recombines TRBV9 with TRBJ2-1, with 7 bases fitting TRBD2. CDR1 is SGDLS and CDR2 is YYNGEE in the germline V gene. V lost 4 bases and J lost 9; bases outside the gene matches: 13. CDR3 length: 15 amino acids.

The table lists this clonotype with many counts. CDR3 sequence: CASSSPWEAGASDTQYF. The CDR3 DNA is TGTGCCAGCAGTTCCCCCTGGGAAGCGGGGGCCTCAGATACGCAGTATTTT. The rearrangement uses TRBV27 and TRBJ2-3; 8 bases match TRBD2. V trimming: 4 bases; J trimming: 4 bases; junction bases outside the gene matches: 13. This CDR3 spans 17 amino acids. CDR1 MNHEY and CDR2 SMNVEV come from the germline V gene (reference sequence).

This chain connects TRBV11-1 to TRBJ1-3, with D possibly being TRBD1 (5 bases). Germline lookup yields CDR1 SGHAT and CDR2 FQDESV (reference sequence). V lost 4 bases and J 0 bases, leaving 10 bases between the germline ends. This CDR3 region has 15 residues. The CDR3 DNA reads TGTGCCAGCAGCTCAAGTGGACACTCTGGAAACACCATATATTTT. It translates to CASSSSGHSGNTIYF.

Of note for this clonotype: A much more abundant neighbour one base away suggests this may be a read error. V and J are TRBV14 and TRBJ2-7; 9 positions agree with TRBD1. Germline-derived CDR1 and CDR2 are SGHDN and FVKESK. The CDR3 runs 13 residues. CDR3 nucleotides: TGTGCCTGCAGCCAAGTGACAGGGGGCGAGCAGTACTTC. It yields the protein CACSQVTGGEQYF.

This clonotype was seen at least ten times. The chain recombines TRBV28 with TRBJ1-5; D is unresolved. V was shortened by 6 bases and J by 7 bases, with 19 bases between the two germline ends. CDR1 is MDHEN, CDR2 SYDVKM, per germline. This CDR3 has 15 residues. The CDR3 loop reads CASRLTLQRNQPQHF. The CDR3 DNA follows: TGTGCCAGCAGGCTGACTCTACAGCGAAACCAGCCCCAGCATTTT.

On this clonotype: A much bigger clone sits one base away, suggesting this may be a read error. The rearrangement joins TRBV2 to TRBJ1-1; TRBD1 is a possible D gene (6 bases). Looked up from germline, CDR1 is SNHLY and CDR2 is FYNNEI. CDR3 length: 14 residues. This CDR3 is CASSQQGSYTEALF. CDR3 bases: TGTGCCAGCAGTCAGCAGGGGTCGTACACTGAAGCTCTCTTT.

This clonotype has ten or more counts. The chain uses TRBV7-9 and TRBJ2-3; no definite D call. The CDR3 covers 14 residues. Trimming removed 3 bases from V and 2 bases from J, with 9 bases in between. In germline, CDR1 is SEHNR, CDR2 FQNEAQ (reference sequence). CDR3 bases: TGTGCCAGCAGCTTGTGGGGAACCACAGATACGCAGTATTTT. Translation: CASSLWGTTDTQYF. Combining the CDR3 with reference TRBV7-9 and TRBJ2-3 gives the whole variable domain DTGVSQNPRHKITKRGQNVTFRCDPISEHNRLYWYRQTLGQGPEFLTYFQNEAQLEKSRLLSDRFSAERPKGSFSTLEIQRTEQGDSAMYLCASSLWGTTDTQYFGPGTRLTVL.

Worth noting for this clonotype: One end of the junction varies from germline; a read error may be responsible. This sequence joins TRBV7-9 and TRBJ2-2; weak D call: TRBD2 (6 bases). Germline-derived CDR1 and CDR2 are SEHNR and FQNEAQ (reference sequence). The CDR3 covers 14 residues. The CDR3: CASSPGLNTGELSF. DNA of the CDR3: TGTGCCAGCAGCCCGGGACTCAACACCGGGGAGCTGTCTTTT.

The table lists this clonotype with many counts. The chain employs TRBV28 and TRBJ2-3; 8 bases match TRBD2. J gave up 6 bases and V 6 bases, and 11 bases lay outside the gene matches. The germline CDR1 and CDR2 sequences are MDHEN and SYDVKM. The CDR3 covers 15 residues. CDR3 nucleotides: TGTGCCAGCAGGGGCGGGGGGAGAGCGGGGGATACGCAGTATTTT. It specifies CASRGGGRAGDTQYF.

This clonotype was seen many times. V usage is TRBV4-2 and J usage is TRBJ2-5, with D possibly TRBD2 on 6 matching bases. The length of the CDR3 is 14 residues. V gave up 1 base and J gave up 1 base, with 7 bases separating them. Germline V gene sequence: CDR1 LGHNA, CDR2 YNFKEQ. The CDR3 DNA reads TGTGCCAGCAGCCAAGGCGGGGCCCAAGAGACCCAGTACTTC. Translated, it gives CASSQGGAQETQYF.

This clonotype was seen many times. The CDR3 loop reads CASSPLAGGPTDTQYF. The DNA of the CDR3 is TGTGCCAGCAGCCCTCTAGCGGGGGGGCCGACAGATACGCAGTATTTT. V is TRBV5-5 and J is TRBJ2-3, with TRBD2 identical over 12 bases. The ends lost 4 bases at V and 3 bases at J; junction bases unmatched: 6. Germline V gene data show CDR1 as SGHKS and CDR2 as YYEKEE (reference sequence). CDR3 length equals 16 residues.

There are many counts of this clonotype. This chain joins TRBV5-1 and TRBJ1-1; D is undetermined. Germline V gene data show CDR1 as SGHRS and CDR2 as YFSETQ. Trimming cost V 4 bases and J 4 bases, with 11 bases left between them. This CDR3 spans 13 amino acids. CDR3 amino acids: CASSPAAGTEAFF. In DNA, the CDR3 is TGCGCCAGCAGCCCCGCGGCAGGCACTGAAGCTTTCTTT. The variable domain in full, with the rest retrieved from reference TRBV5-1 and TRBJ1-1, is KAGVTQTPRYLIKTRGQQVTLSCSPISGHRSVSWYQQTPGQGLQFLFEYFSETQRNKGNFPGRFSGRQFSNSRSEMNVSTLELGDSALYLCASSPAAGTEAFFGQGTRLTVV.

This clonotype was recorded at least ten times. The genes are TRBV28 and TRBJ2-7, with 9 bases matching TRBD2. Looked up from germline, CDR1 is MDHEN and CDR2 is SYDVKM. CDR3 length: 17 residues. J was trimmed by 4 bases and V by 6 bases; bases with no gene match: 16. The CDR3 reads CASSSPRASGALYEQYF. In DNA form, the CDR3 reads TGTGCCAGCAGCTCTCCCCGGGCTAGCGGGGCGCTATACGAGCAGTACTTC.